The 13 T cell receptor beta chains listed next were all sequenced from one sample in a study of blood T cell repertoires in COVID-19 (dated by TCRdb to the early 2020s). Library generation was performed with the immunoSEQ multiplex PCR assay. What TCRdb holds here is the immuneACCESS table cut down to in-frame rearrangements. Part of the clones is not present; checked against another copy, under half of the missing clones reflect an unresolved V gene, and the others are unexplained. The sample table records around 500,000 clones; around 87% of these occur just once. The top ten clonotypes cover 1.8% of the sample. Specimen: PBMCs or T cells enriched from blood (not recorded which). These receptor sequences come from a woman between 40 and 55 years old who had recovered from COVID-19.

The genes are TRBV4-3 and TRBJ1-1; D not resolved. Germline V gene data show CDR1 as LGHNA and CDR2 as YSLEER. Trimming removed 2 bases from V and 3 bases from J, with 7 bases in between. This CDR3 is 13 amino acids long. The CDR3 sequence: CASSQRVDTEAFF. In DNA, the CDR3 is TGCGCCAGCAGCCAACGTGTTGACACTGAAGCTTTCTTT.

The rearrangement joins TRBV19 to TRBJ2-3; 9 nucleotides agree with TRBD1. Germline V gene data show CDR1 as LNHDA and CDR2 as SQIVND (reference sequence). V shed 10 bases and J 2 bases; nucleotides not matched to a gene: 4. This CDR3 is built from 13 residues. The CDR3 loop reads CATTGGPTDTQYF. CDR3 DNA sequence: TGTGCCACCACAGGGGGCCCCACAGATACGCAGTATTTT.

The genes are TRBV5-8 and TRBJ1-4; perhaps TRBD1 as D (6 bases). Trimming took 4 bases from V and 13 from J, leaving 23 bases between them. The CDR3 extends over 15 amino acids. Germline CDR1 SGHTS, CDR2 YDEGEE. This CDR3 reads CASSIDRLTSWGLFF. The CDR3 DNA reads as TGTGCCAGCAGCATAGACAGGTTAACCTCGTGGGGACTGTTTTTT.

This chain connects TRBV18 to TRBJ1-1; possibly TRBD1 for D (6 bases). This CDR3 has 16 residues. Trimming cost V 3 bases and J 2 bases, with 16 bases left between them. CDR1 and CDR2 (germline): KGHSH, LQKENI. In nucleotides, the CDR3 is TGTGCCAGCTCACCCAACAGGGCTGGAACAAACACTGAAGCTTTCTTT. Its protein product is CASSPNRAGTNTEAFF.

The rearrangement links TRBV10-2 to TRBJ2-7; TRBD2 matches 8 bases. The junction had 6 bases not matched to a gene; V was cut back by 5 bases and J by 0 bases. CDR3 size: 15 residues. Germline CDR1 is WSHSY and CDR2 is SAAADI. Here the CDR3 DNA reads TGCGCCAGCAGTCCGGCTAGCGGGTCCTCCTACGAGCAGTACTTC. Translation gives CASSPASGSSYEQYF.

This clone was seen a few times. The J gene is TRBJ1-5, the V gene TRBV6-5; D not resolved. Germline V CDR1 and CDR2: MNHEY, SVGAGI. The CDR3 is 14 amino acids. Trimming shortened V by 5 bases and J by 0 bases, and 8 bases separated the two germline ends. CDR3 in amino acids: CASSSLDSNQPQHF. Written as DNA, the CDR3 is TGTGCCAGCAGTAGTCTAGATAGCAATCAGCCCCAGCATTTT.

This clone was seen just once. The germline gene is not matched at one end of the junction; a read error may be the cause. The CDR3 DNA reads as TGTACCATCAGCAGCGGTCAAACATATGAGCAGTTCTTC. Protein: CTISSGQTYEQFF. This chain joins TRBV10-3 and TRBJ2-1; D is possibly TRBD2 (5 bases). The CDR3 consists of 13 residues. CDR1 ENHRY and CDR2 SYGVKD come from the germline V gene.

This chain uses TRBV21-1 with TRBJ2-5; the DNA was not compared with TRBD2, the D call given in the table. TRBV21-1 is a pseudogene. This CDR3 spans 19 amino acids. The CDR3 spells CASSRQLAGGPRGQETQYF. As DNA, the CDR3 is TGTGCCAGCAGCAGACAACTAGCGGGAGGCCCCCGGGGGCAAGAGACCCAGTACTTC.

The chain links TRBV6-5 to TRBJ1-1, with D hard to call. The CDR3 covers 13 residues. Germline V gene sequence: CDR1 MNHEY, CDR2 SVGAGI. V was clipped by 7 bases and J by 4 bases, with 13 bases between them. Written as DNA, the CDR3 is TGTGCCAGCACTAAGCGCGAAGGCACTGAAGCTTTCTTT. It translates to CASTKREGTEAFF.

The V gene is TRBV4-3, the J gene TRBJ1-6, with D perhaps TRBD1 (5 bases). The CDR3 contains 20 residues. Trimming removed 0 bases from V and 1 base from J, with 19 bases in between. In germline, CDR1 is LGHNA, CDR2 YSLEER. This CDR3 is CASSQDGGWRGESYNSPLHF. The CDR3 DNA sequence: TGCGCCAGCAGCCAAGATGGAGGTTGGAGGGGCGAATCCTATAATTCACCCCTCCACTTT.

The chain carries TRBV19 and TRBJ2-3, with TRBD1 as a possible D gene (6 bases). Between the trimmed V and J ends, which lost 5 bases and 5 bases, there was a span of 11 bases. Germline V gene lookup returns CDR1 LNHDA and CDR2 SQIVND (reference sequence). The CDR3 extends over 13 amino acids. The CDR3 protein is CASSVIQGDTQYF. The CDR3 DNA reads TGTGCCAGTAGTGTTATACAGGGAGATACGCAGTATTTT.

The CDR3 bases are TGTGCCACCAGCCCTTATGGGGCCAGGGAGGTTGCAGATACGCAGTATTTT. Amino acids: CATSPYGAREVADTQYF. This chain joins TRBV15 and TRBJ2-3, with a weak D call TRBD2 (6 bases). The CDR3 has 17 amino acids. Germline V CDR1 and CDR2: LNHNV, YYDKDF (reference sequence). The V end was cut by 5 bases, the J end by 4 bases, with 22 bases between. The full variable domain, completed using reference TRBV15 and TRBJ2-3, is DAMVIQNPRYQVTQFGKPVTLSCSQTLNHNVMYWYQQKSSQAPKLLFHYYDKDFNNEADTPDNFQSRRPNTSFCFLDIRSPGLGDTAMYLCATSPYGAREVADTQYFGPGTRLTVL.

The V gene is TRBV27, the J gene TRBJ2-5; a possible D gene is TRBD1 (5 bases). Germline V CDR1 and CDR2: MNHEY, SMNVEV (reference sequence). The CDR3 sequence is 11 residues long. Between the trimmed V and J ends, which lost 4 bases and 14 bases, there was a span of 14 bases. CDR3 loop: CASSWGSWEYF. The CDR3 nucleotides are TGTGCCAGCAGTTGGGGCAGTTGGGAATACTTC.